A single sample is the source of the 29 T cell receptor beta chains below, sequenced in a study of T cell responses to AZD1222 COVID-19 vaccine (dated by TCRdb to about 2021). The intended sense of this specimen's time point label: baseline before first vaccination. The library was built by means of the immunoSEQ multiplex PCR assay. TCRdb carries this immuneACCESS record with in-frame sequences only. Its versions omit some clonotypes, under half of them owing to an unresolved V gene in the studies checked, with the rest unexplained. The sample has under 100,000 clones on record, over 70% of them singletons. The ten largest clones capture roughly 16% of the sample. The material sequenced was peripheral blood, taken on day 0 of AZD1222 vaccination. The receptors come from an adult in good health.

The rearrangement joins TRBV3-1 (or the pseudogene TRBV3-2) to TRBJ2-1, with D unresolved. Trimming removed 5 bases from V and 2 bases from J, with 7 bases in between. CDR1 is LGHDT and CDR2 is YNNKEL in the germline V gene (reference sequence). CDR3 length equals 13 residues. The CDR3 loop reads CASSSVAYNEQFF. In nucleotides, the CDR3 is TGTGCCAGCAGCTCAGTAGCCTACAATGAGCAGTTCTTC.

V gene TRBV6-5 combines with J gene TRBJ2-3, with unresolved D. Germline V gene lookup returns CDR1 MNHEY and CDR2 SVGAGI. V was shortened by 6 bases and J by 0 bases, with 13 bases between the two germline ends. The CDR3 spans 15 residues. In nucleotides, the CDR3 is TGTGCCAGCAGGGATGCCCCGATAAGCACAGATACGCAGTATTTT. This translates into CASRDAPISTDTQYF.

This chain uses TRBV18 with TRBJ2-7, with TRBD2 matching over 11 bases. The better agreement between TRBJ2-1 and the DNA end casts doubt on the J call. CDR3 size: 19 residues. The germline V gene has CDR1 KGHSH and CDR2 LQKENI. The CDR3 nucleotides read TGTGCCAGCTCCGAGGCCCGGACTAGCGGGTTCAGCTCCTACAATGAGCAGTTCTTC. Translating gives CASSEARTSGFSSYNEQFF.

This chain connects TRBV19 to TRBJ1-1; a weak D match, TRBD1 (6 bases). The CDR3 has 14 amino acids. Trimming removed 5 bases at V and 4 bases at J, with 14 bases between. In germline, CDR1 is LNHDA, CDR2 SQIVND (reference sequence). This chain's CDR3 is CASSPGGRSTEAFF. CDR3 DNA sequence: TGTGCCAGTAGTCCTGGGGGCAGAAGCACTGAAGCTTTCTTT.

V usage is TRBV5-1 and J usage is TRBJ2-2, with 8 bases aligning to TRBD1. CDR1 and CDR2 from the germline V gene are SGHRS and YFSETQ. CDR3 length: 16 residues. Unmatched junction bases numbered 5, after V lost 1 base and J lost 3 bases. The CDR3 reads CASSLSADRDTGELFF. CDR3 coding DNA: TGCGCCAGCAGCTTGTCGGCGGACAGGGACACCGGGGAGCTGTTTTTT.

V usage is TRBV6-5 and J usage is TRBJ2-2, with D perhaps matching TRBD2 (5 bases). Looked up from germline, CDR1 is MNHEY and CDR2 is SVGAGI. Trimming pared 0 bases from V and 3 bases from J, leaving 5 bases between. The CDR3 length is 14 residues. The CDR3 DNA sequence: TGTGCCAGCAGTTACTCGAGGGACACCGGGGAGCTGTTTTTT. It yields the protein CASSYSRDTGELFF.

The gene calls are TRBV28 and TRBJ1-1; tentatively, D is TRBD1 (5 bases). The germline V gene encodes CDR1 MDHEN and CDR2 SYDVKM. With 3 bases removed from V and 1 base from J, the gap between germline ends came to 12 bases. The CDR3 is 15 residues long. CDR3 DNA: TGTGCCAGCAGTTTGGGCGACAGCCCGAACACTGAAGCTTTCTTT. It translates to CASSLGDSPNTEAFF.

The chain carries TRBV13 and TRBJ2-1; 10 nucleotides align to TRBD2. The J segment lost 7 bases and the V segment lost 4 bases, leaving 10 bases of the junction unmatched. This CDR3 spans 16 amino acids. CDR1 and CDR2 from the germline V gene are PRHDT and FYEKMQ (reference sequence). The DNA for the CDR3 is TGTGCCAGCAGCTCCTCCGCTAGCGGGAGTTGGAATGAGCAGTTCTTC. This sequence encodes CASSSSASGSWNEQFF.

This clone was counted a single time. Germline is not matched at one junction end, which may reflect a read error. The CDR3 DNA is TGTGCCAGCAGCGCCCCTCCGGGACTCCGTGAGGGCTTC. Residues: CASSAPPGLREGF. V is TRBV2 and J is TRBJ1-2; a weak D match, TRBD1 (5 bases). The CDR3 is 13 residues long. Germline V gene data show CDR1 as SNHLY and CDR2 as FYNNEI.

The rearrangement links TRBV11-2 to TRBJ1-5; D not certain. The germline V and J ends were trimmed by 4 bases and 3 bases, with 7 bases remaining between them. There are 13 residues in the CDR3. The germline CDR1 and CDR2 sequences are SGHAT and FQNNGV. The CDR3 nucleotides read TGTGCCAGCAGCTCAAATTACAATCAGCCCCAGCATTTT. This gives the protein CASSSNYNQPQHF.

The rearrangement links TRBV6-6 to TRBJ1-5; D gene ambiguous. The CDR3 runs to 15 residues. Between the trimmed V and J ends, which lost 5 bases and 0 bases, there was a span of 11 bases. Looked up from germline, CDR1 is MNHNY and CDR2 is SVGAGI (reference sequence). The CDR3 here is CASSHGRYSNQPQHF. CDR3 nucleotides: TGTGCCAGCAGTCACGGCAGGTATAGCAATCAGCCCCAGCATTTT.

A few counts support this clone. This chain joins TRBV5-1 and TRBJ2-1; D is undetermined. The CDR3 covers 13 residues. Germline CDR1 SGHRS, CDR2 YFSETQ. The ends were cut back, 7 bases at V and 0 bases at J, with 8 bases in the middle. CDR3 in amino acids: CASGASSYNEQFF. DNA for the CDR3: TGCGCCAGCGGCGCTAGCTCCTACAATGAGCAGTTCTTC.

This clone was seen only a few times. The rearrangement uses TRBV6-5 and TRBJ2-1, with 8 bases aligning to TRBD1. CDR3 length: 15 residues. The V gene's germline CDR1 is MNHEY and CDR2 SVGAGI. The J segment lost 3 bases and the V segment lost 6 bases, leaving 7 bases of the junction unmatched. CDR3 in DNA: TGTGCCAGCAGGTTCGGACAGGGAGGCTACAATGAGCAGTTCTTC. Translated: CASRFGQGGYNEQFF.

The gene calls are TRBV28 and TRBJ1-2; TRBD1 matches at 8 bases. CDR3 length equals 11 residues. In germline, CDR1 is MDHEN, CDR2 SYDVKM. The V segment lost 5 bases and the J segment 7 bases; nucleotides outside the gene matches: 0. The CDR3 coding sequence is TGTGCCAGCAGTCAGGGGGCTGGCTACACCTTC. Its translation is CASSQGAGYTF.

This clone was recorded a few times. The rearrangement uses TRBV7-9 and TRBJ2-1; weak D call: TRBD2 (5 bases). CDR3 length equals 14 residues. CDR1 and CDR2 (germline): SEHNR, FQNEAQ (reference sequence). The V gene lost 3 bases and the J gene lost 6 bases, with 12 bases spanning the gap. For the CDR3, the DNA is TGTGCCAGCAGCTTGGAGCGGACTTCCAATGAGCAGTTCTTC. It codes for CASSLERTSNEQFF.

V is TRBV29-1 and J is TRBJ1-1, with D possibly TRBD1 on 6 matching bases. The V end lost 7 bases, the J end lost 0 bases, and 12 bases lay between the germline ends. The CDR3 runs 13 residues. Germline V gene lookup returns CDR1 SQVTM and CDR2 ANQGSEA. The CDR3 here is CSGTGHLNTEAFF. The CDR3 DNA sequence: TGCAGCGGTACGGGACATCTGAACACTGAAGCTTTCTTT.

This clone was seen once. This chain connects TRBV5-1 to TRBJ2-1; tentatively, D is TRBD2 (5 bases). There are 14 residues in the CDR3. The V gene's germline CDR1 is SGHRS and CDR2 YFSETQ. Trimming took 3 bases from V and 6 from J, leaving 13 bases between them. In DNA, the CDR3 is TGCGCCAGCAGCTCACTAGGAGCCCGCAATGAGCAGTTCTTC. Protein sequence: CASSSLGARNEQFF. Combining the CDR3 with reference TRBV5-1 and TRBJ2-1 gives the whole variable domain KAGVTQTPRYLIKTRGQQVTLSCSPISGHRSVSWYQQTPGQGLQFLFEYFSETQRNKGNFPGRFSGRQFSNSRSEMNVSTLELGDSALYLCASSSLGARNEQFFGPGTRLTVL.

The genes are TRBV12-5 and TRBJ2-5; no definite D call. Germline CDR1 and CDR2: LGHNT and FRNRAP. Trimming stripped 1 base from V and 2 bases from J, with 11 bases between. The CDR3 extends over 15 amino acids. CDR3 nucleotides: TGTGCTAGTGGTTTGGAAGGACCAGGACAAGAGACCCAGTACTTC. It encodes CASGLEGPGQETQYF.

This clone was detected only a few times. The chain couples TRBV20-1 to TRBJ2-1; 8 nucleotides line up with TRBD2. After removal of 3 bases from V and 10 bases from J, the junction contained 11 bases not matched to a gene. CDR3 length equals 14 residues. Germline assignment: CDR1 DFQATT and CDR2 SNEGSKA (reference sequence). The CDR3 region has the DNA TGCAGTGCTAGTCCCGGGACTAGATACTTAGAGCAGTTCTTC. As protein: CSASPGTRYLEQFF.

This clone has a single count. The V and J genes are TRBV2 and TRBJ2-5; no definite D call. With 4 bases removed from V and 4 bases from J, the gap between germline ends came to 16 bases. CDR1 SNHLY and CDR2 FYNNEI come from the germline V gene. The CDR3 is 15 amino acids. CDR3 DNA: TGTGCCAGCAGTGGGGTAGGAAGAGAAGGAGAGACCCAGTACTTC. Protein product: CASSGVGREGETQYF.

The V call is TRBV6-6, the J call TRBJ1-2; D is ambiguous. The CDR3 has 13 amino acids. Germline values: CDR1 MNHNY, CDR2 SVGAGI (reference sequence). Trimming removed 5 bases at V and 2 bases at J, with 9 bases between. The CDR3 loop reads CASSIGRNYGYTF. The CDR3 nucleotides are TGTGCCAGCAGTATCGGCAGGAACTATGGCTACACCTTC.

The rearrangement links TRBV6-6 to TRBJ2-7; D ambiguous. This CDR3 is built from 12 residues. Germline values: CDR1 MNHNY, CDR2 SVGAGI (reference sequence). V was pared by 6 bases and J by 6 bases, with 12 bases between. The CDR3 nucleotides read TGTGCCAGCAGCCGCACACCGGGCGAGCAGTACTTC. Protein sequence: CASSRTPGEQYF.

The chain is built from TRBV19 and TRBJ1-2, with D tentatively TRBD1 (6 bases). Trimming pared 1 base from V and 5 bases from J, leaving 17 bases between. The CDR3 extends over 16 amino acids. Germline CDR1 reads LNHDA; CDR2 reads SQIVND (reference sequence). CDR3 nucleotide sequence: TGTGCCAGTAGTATAGCCCGGGACACTCACCCGTATGGCTACACCTTC. This codes for CASSIARDTHPYGYTF.

This chain links TRBV19 with TRBJ1-4; the D is unclear. V lost 6 bases and J lost 4, with 9 bases in between. The CDR3 consists of 13 residues. The germline V gene has CDR1 LNHDA and CDR2 SQIVND (reference sequence). The CDR3 sequence is CASRLQNNEKLFF. The CDR3 bases are TGTGCCAGTAGGCTACAGAATAATGAAAAACTGTTTTTT.

The CDR3 reads CASSPPDIRSGNTIYF. CDR3 sequence (DNA): TGTGCCAGCAGCCCCCCCGACATACGCTCTGGAAACACCATATATTTT. The chain recombines TRBV7-9 with TRBJ1-3; no clear D. Germline V lookup: CDR1 SEHNR, CDR2 FQNEAQ (reference sequence). V gave up 5 bases and J gave up 0 bases, with 14 bases separating them. This CDR3 is built from 16 residues.

The chain employs TRBV19 and TRBJ1-1, with D possibly TRBD1 on 5 matching bases. CDR1 and CDR2 (germline): LNHDA, SQIVND (reference sequence). Between the trimmed V and J ends, which lost 3 bases and 2 bases, there was a span of 10 bases. This CDR3 region has 14 residues. CDR3 loop: CASSMWGGNTEAFF. The DNA for the CDR3 is TGTGCCAGTAGTATGTGGGGCGGCAACACTGAAGCTTTCTTT. The full variable domain, rest sourced from reference TRBV19 and TRBJ1-1, is DGGITQSPKYLFRKEGQNVTLSCEQNLNHDAMYWYRQDPGQGLRLIYYSQIVNDFQKGDIAEGYSVSREKKESFPLTVTSAQKNPTAFYLCASSMWGGNTEAFFGQGTRLTVV.

This chain uses TRBV7-9 with TRBJ1-2; D is unclear. The CDR3 has 13 residues. V was cut by 5 bases and J by 5 bases, with 12 bases left in between. Germline V gene data show CDR1 as SEHNR and CDR2 as FQNEAQ (reference sequence). The CDR3 DNA sequence: TGTGCCAGCAGCCCCGATGGGGAGTATGGCTACACCTTC. Its translation is CASSPDGEYGYTF.

The rearrangement links TRBV29-1 to TRBJ1-4; D is possibly TRBD1 (6 bases). Germline V gene data show CDR1 as SQVTM and CDR2 as ANQGSEA. Trimming stripped 3 bases from V and 7 bases from J, with 9 bases between. The CDR3 contains 12 residues. The chain's CDR3 is CSVDTGSEKLFF. CDR3 nucleotides: TGCAGCGTTGACACAGGGAGTGAAAAACTGTTTTTT.

CDR3 bases: TGCGCCAGCAGCACGACTACCGCAAACTATGGCTACACCTTC. This gives the protein CASSTTTANYGYTF. The rearrangement joins TRBV5-1 to TRBJ1-2; D unclear. Germline lookup yields CDR1 SGHRS and CDR2 YFSETQ. The V end lost 4 bases, the J end lost 2 bases, and 12 bases lay between the germline ends. The CDR3 consists of 14 residues. Full variable domain (missing parts from reference TRBV5-1 and TRBJ1-2): KAGVTQTPRYLIKTRGQQVTLSCSPISGHRSVSWYQQTPGQGLQFLFEYFSETQRNKGNFPGRFSGRQFSNSRSEMNVSTLELGDSALYLCASSTTTANYGYTFGSGTRLTVV.